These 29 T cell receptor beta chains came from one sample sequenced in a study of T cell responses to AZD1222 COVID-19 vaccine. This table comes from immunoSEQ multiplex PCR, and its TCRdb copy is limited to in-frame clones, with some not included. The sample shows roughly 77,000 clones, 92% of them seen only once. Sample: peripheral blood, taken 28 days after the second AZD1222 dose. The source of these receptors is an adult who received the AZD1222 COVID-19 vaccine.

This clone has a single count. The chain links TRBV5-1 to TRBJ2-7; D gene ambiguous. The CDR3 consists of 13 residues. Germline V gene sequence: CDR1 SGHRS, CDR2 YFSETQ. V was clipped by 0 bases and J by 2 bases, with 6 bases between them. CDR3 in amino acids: CASSLVTTYEQYF. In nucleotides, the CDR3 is TGCGCCAGCAGCTTGGTAACAACCTACGAGCAGTACTTC.

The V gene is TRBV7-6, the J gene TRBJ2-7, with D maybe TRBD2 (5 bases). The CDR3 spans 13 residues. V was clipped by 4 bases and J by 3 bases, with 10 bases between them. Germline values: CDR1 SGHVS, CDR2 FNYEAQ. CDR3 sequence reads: CASSSLEGYEQYF. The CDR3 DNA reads TGTGCCAGCAGCTCCCTCGAGGGCTACGAGCAGTACTTC.

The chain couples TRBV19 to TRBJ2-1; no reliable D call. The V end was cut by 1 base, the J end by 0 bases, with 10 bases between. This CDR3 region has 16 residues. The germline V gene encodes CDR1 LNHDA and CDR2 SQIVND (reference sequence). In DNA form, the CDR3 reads TGTGCCAGTAGTATAGGAGAGCTGACCTCCTACAATGAGCAGTTCTTC. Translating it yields CASSIGELTSYNEQFF.

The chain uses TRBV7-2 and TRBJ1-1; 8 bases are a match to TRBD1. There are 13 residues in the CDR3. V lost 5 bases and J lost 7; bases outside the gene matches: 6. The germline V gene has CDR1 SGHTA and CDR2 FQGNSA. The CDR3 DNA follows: TGTGCCAGCAGCCTCAGGGGGCAGGTTGAAGCTTTCTTT. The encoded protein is CASSLRGQVEAFF.

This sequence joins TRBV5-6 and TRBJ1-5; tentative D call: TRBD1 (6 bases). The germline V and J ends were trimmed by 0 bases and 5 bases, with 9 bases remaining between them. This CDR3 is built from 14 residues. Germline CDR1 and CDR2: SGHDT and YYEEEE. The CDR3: CASSLGRGDQPQHF. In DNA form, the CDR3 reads TGTGCCAGCAGCTTGGGCAGGGGAGATCAGCCCCAGCATTTT.

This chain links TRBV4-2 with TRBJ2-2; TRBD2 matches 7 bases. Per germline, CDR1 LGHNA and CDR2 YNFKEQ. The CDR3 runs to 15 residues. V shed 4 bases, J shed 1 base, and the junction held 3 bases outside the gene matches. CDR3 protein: CASSRGLRNTGELFF. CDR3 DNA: TGTGCCAGCAGCCGGGGACTAAGGAACACCGGGGAGCTGTTTTTT.

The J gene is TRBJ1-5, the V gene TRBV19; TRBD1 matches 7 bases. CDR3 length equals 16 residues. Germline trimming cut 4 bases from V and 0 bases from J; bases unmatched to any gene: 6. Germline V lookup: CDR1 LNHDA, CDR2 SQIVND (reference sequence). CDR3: CASSRTGSYSNQPQHF. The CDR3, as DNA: TGTGCCAGTAGTAGGACAGGCTCATATAGCAATCAGCCCCAGCATTTT.

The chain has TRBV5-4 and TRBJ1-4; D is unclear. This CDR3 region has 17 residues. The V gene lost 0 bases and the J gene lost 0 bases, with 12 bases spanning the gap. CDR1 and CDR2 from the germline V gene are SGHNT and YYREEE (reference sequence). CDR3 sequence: CASSLASDRATNEKLFF. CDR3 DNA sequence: TGTGCCAGCAGCTTGGCTAGCGACCGAGCAACTAATGAAAAACTGTTTTTT.

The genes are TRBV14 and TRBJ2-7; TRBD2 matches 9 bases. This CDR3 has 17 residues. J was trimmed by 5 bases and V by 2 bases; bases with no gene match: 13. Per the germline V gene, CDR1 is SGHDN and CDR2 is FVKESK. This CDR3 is CASSQSRRAGGFDEQYF. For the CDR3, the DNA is TGTGCCAGCAGCCAATCCCGGCGAGCGGGAGGCTTCGACGAGCAGTACTTC.

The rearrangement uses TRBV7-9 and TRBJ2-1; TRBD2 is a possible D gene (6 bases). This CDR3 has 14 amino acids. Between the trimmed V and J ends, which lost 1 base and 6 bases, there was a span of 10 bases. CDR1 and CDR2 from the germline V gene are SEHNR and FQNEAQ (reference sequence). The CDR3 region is CASSLDSGVNEQFF. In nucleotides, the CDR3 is TGTGCCAGCAGCTTAGATAGCGGAGTCAATGAGCAGTTCTTC.

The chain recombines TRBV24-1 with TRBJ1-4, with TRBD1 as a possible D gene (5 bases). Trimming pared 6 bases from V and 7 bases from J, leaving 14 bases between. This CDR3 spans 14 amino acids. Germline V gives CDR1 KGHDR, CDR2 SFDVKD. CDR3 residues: CATSPGWEGEKLFF. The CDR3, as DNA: TGTGCCACCAGTCCAGGGTGGGAAGGTGAAAAACTGTTTTTT.

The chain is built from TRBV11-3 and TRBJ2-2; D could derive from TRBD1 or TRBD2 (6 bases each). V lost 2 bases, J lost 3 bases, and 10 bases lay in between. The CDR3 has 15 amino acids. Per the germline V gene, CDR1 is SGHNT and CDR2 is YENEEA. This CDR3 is CASSLSGAHTGELFF. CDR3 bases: TGTGCCAGCAGCTTATCGGGGGCGCACACCGGGGAGCTGTTTTTT.

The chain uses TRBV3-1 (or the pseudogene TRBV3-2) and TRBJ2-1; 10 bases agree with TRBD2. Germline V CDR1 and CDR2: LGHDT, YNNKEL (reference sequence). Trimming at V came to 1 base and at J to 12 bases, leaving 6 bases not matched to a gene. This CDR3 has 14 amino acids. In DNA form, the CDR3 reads TGTGCCAGCAGCCAAGTTCTAGCGGGAGAGGTGCAGTTCTTC. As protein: CASSQVLAGEVQFF.

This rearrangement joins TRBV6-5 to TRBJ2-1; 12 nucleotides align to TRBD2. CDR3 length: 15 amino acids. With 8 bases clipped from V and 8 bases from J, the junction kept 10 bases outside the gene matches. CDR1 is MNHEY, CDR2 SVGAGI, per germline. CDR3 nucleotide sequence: TGTGCCAGCGGGGGAACTAGCGGGAGGTGGGATGAGCAGTTCTTC. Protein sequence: CASGGTSGRWDEQFF.

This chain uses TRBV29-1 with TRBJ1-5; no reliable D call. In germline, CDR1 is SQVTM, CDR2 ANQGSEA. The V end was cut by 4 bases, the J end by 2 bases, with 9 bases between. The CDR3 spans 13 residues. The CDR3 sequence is CSVGGAGNQPQHF. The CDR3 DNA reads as TGCAGCGTTGGGGGTGCCGGCAATCAGCCCCAGCATTTT.

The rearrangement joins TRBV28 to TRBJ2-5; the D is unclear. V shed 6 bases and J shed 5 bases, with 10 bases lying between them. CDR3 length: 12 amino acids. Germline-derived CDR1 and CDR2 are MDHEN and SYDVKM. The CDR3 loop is CASSSRRETQYF. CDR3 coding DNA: TGTGCCAGCAGCTCGCGAAGGGAGACCCAGTACTTC. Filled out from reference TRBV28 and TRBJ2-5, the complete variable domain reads DVKVTQSSRYLVKRTGEKVFLECVQDMDHENMFWYRQDPGLGLRLIYFSYDVKMKEKGDIPEGYSVSREKKERFSLILESASTNQTSMYLCASSSRRETQYFGPGTRLLVL.

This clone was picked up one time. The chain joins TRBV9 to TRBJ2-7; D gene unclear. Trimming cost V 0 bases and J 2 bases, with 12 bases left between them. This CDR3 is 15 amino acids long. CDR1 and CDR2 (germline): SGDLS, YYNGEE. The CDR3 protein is CASSVGVGYTYEQYF. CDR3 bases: TGTGCCAGCAGCGTAGGAGTAGGATATACCTACGAGCAGTACTTC.

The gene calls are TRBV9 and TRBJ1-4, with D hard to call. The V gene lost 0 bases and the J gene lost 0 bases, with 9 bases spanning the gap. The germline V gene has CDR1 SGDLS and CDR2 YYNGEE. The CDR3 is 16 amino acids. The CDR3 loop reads CASSVGVGATNEKLFF. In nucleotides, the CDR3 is TGTGCCAGCAGCGTAGGCGTCGGTGCAACTAATGAAAAACTGTTTTTT.

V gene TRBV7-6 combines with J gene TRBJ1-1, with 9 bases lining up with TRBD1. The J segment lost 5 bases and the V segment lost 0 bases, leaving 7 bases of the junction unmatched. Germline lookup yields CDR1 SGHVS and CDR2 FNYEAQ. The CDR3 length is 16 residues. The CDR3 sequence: CASSLARDRATTEAFF. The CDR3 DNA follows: TGTGCCAGCAGCTTAGCGCGGGACAGGGCAACAACTGAAGCTTTCTTT.

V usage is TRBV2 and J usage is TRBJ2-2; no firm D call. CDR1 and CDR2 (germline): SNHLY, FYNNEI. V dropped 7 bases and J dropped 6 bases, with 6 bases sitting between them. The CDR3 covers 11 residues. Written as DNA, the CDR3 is TGTGCCAGCAAGATTTCCGGGGAGCTGTTTTTT. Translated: CASKISGELFF.

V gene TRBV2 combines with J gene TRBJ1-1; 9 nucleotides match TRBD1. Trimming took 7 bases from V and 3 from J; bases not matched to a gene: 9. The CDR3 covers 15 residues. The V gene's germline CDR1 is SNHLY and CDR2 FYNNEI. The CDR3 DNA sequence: TGTGCCAGCACCAGGGACAGGGTATGGGACACTGAAGCTTTCTTT. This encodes CASTRDRVWDTEAFF.

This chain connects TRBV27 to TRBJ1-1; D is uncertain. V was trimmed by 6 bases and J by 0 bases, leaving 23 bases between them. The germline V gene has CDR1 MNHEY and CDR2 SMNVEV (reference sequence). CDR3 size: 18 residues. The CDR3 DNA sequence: TGTGCCAGCAGAAGCCAGGCAGCGGACTGGAGCATGAACACTGAAGCTTTCTTT. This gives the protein CASRSQAADWSMNTEAFF.

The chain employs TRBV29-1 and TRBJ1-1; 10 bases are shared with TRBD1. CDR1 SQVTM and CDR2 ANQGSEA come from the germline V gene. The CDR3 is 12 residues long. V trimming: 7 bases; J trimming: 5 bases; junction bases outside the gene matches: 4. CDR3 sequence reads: CSAGTGVTEAFF. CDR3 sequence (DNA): TGCAGCGCCGGGACAGGGGTTACTGAAGCTTTCTTT. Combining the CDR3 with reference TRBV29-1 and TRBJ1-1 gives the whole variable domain SAVISQKPSRDICQRGTSLTIQCQVDSQVTMMFWYRQQPGQSLTLIATANQGSEATYESGFVIDKFPISRPNLTFSTLTVSNMSPEDSSIYLCSAGTGVTEAFFGQGTRLTVV.

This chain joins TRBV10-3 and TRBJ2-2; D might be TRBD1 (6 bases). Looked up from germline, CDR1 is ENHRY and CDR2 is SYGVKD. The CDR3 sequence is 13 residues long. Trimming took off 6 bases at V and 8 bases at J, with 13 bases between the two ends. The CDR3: CAIRFTGLGELFF. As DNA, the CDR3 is TGTGCCATCAGATTCACAGGGCTGGGGGAGCTGTTTTTT.

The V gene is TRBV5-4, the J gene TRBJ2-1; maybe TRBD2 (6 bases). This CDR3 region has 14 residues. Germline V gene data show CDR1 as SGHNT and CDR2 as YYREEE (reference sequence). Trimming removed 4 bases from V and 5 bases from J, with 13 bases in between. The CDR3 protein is CASSTPGSHNEQFF. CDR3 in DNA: TGTGCCAGCAGCACCCCCGGGAGCCACAATGAGCAGTTCTTC.

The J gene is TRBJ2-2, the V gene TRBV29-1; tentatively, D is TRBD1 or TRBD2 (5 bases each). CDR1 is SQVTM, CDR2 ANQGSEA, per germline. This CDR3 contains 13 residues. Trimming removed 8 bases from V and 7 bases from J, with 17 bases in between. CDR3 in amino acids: CSTRGLGHGELFF. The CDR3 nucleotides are TGCAGCACGAGGGGTCTGGGGCACGGGGAGCTGTTTTTT.

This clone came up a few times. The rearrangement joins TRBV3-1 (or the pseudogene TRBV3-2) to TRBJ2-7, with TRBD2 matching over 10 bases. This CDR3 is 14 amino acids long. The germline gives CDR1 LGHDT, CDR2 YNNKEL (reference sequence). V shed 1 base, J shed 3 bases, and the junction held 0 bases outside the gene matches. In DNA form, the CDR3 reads TGTGCCAGCAGCCAAGGGACTAGCGGCTACGAGCAGTACTTC. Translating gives CASSQGTSGYEQYF.

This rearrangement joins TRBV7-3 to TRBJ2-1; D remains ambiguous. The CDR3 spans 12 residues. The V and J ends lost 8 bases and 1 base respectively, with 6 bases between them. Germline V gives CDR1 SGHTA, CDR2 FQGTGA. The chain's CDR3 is CASGDSYNEQFF. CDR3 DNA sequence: TGTGCCAGCGGGGATTCCTACAATGAGCAGTTCTTC.

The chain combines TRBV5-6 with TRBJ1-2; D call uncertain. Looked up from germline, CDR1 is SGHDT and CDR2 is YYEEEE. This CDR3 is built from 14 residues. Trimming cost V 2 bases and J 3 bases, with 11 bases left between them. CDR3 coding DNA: TGTGCCAGCAGCTTCCCGGGGTTGGACTATGGCTACACCTTC. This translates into CASSFPGLDYGYTF. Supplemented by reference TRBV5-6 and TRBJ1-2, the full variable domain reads DAGVTQSPTHLIKTRGQQVTLRCSPKSGHDTVSWYQQALGQGPQFIFQYYEEEERQRGNFPDRFSGHQFPNYSSELNVNALLLGDSALYLCASSFPGLDYGYTFGSGTRLTVV.